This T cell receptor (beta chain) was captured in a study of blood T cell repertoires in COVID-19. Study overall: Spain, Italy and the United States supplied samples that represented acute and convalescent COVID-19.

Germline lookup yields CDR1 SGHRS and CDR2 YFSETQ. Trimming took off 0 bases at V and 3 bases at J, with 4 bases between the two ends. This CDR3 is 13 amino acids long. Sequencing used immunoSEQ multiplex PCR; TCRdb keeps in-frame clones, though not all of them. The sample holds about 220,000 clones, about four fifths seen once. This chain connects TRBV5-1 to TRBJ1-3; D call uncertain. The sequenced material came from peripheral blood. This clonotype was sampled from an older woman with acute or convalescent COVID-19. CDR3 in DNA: TGCGCCAGCAGCTTGGACGGTGGAAACACCATATATTTT. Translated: CASSLDGGNTIYF.